The 32 T cell receptor beta chains below were found in one sample sequenced in a study of T cells in Graves' hyperthyroidism and ophthalmopathy. TCR beta CDR3 sequences were amplified from RNA transcripts. First-round RT-PCR with HTBI primers amplified the TCR CDR3 region. MiXCR, applied by TCRdb to the multiplex PCR reads, yields one record per CDR3 protein. The sample lists hundreds of thousands of distinct CDR3 sequences; approximately 13% were seen once. The specimen was blood. Source of these receptors: a woman aged 25 to 39 with Graves' hyperthyroidism that later progressed to Graves' ophthalmopathy.

Concerning this clonotype itself: This may be a read error: a much more frequent sequence differs by one nucleotide. This chain links TRBV11-1 with TRBJ1-2, with a possible D match to TRBD1 (5 bases). The germline V gene has CDR1 SGHAT and CDR2 FQDESV (reference sequence). Trimming removed 3 bases at V and 3 bases at J, with 8 bases between. CDR3 length: 13 amino acids. DNA of the CDR3: TGTGCCAGCAGCTTCAGGGAGGACTATGGCTACACCTTC. As protein: CASSFREDYGYTF.

This clonotype was observed many times. The CDR3, as DNA: TGTGCCAGCAGTGAGGCAACTTTAAGCACAGATACGCAGTATTTT. Residues: CASSEATLSTDTQYF. This chain links TRBV2 with TRBJ2-3; D is ambiguous. The CDR3 has 15 amino acids. Germline V gene lookup returns CDR1 SNHLY and CDR2 FYNNEI. With 3 bases removed from V and 0 bases from J, the gap between germline ends came to 10 bases.

The table lists this clonotype with many counts. The genes are TRBV28 and TRBJ1-5; a weak D match, TRBD1 (5 bases). Between the trimmed V and J ends, which lost 6 bases and 5 bases, there was a span of 11 bases. The germline gives CDR1 MDHEN, CDR2 SYDVKM. This CDR3 has 13 residues. The CDR3 loop is CASSRDLHQPQHF. The CDR3 bases are TGTGCCAGCAGCCGGGACCTCCATCAGCCCCAGCATTTT.

In its sample, this clonotype was seen many times. The V gene is TRBV19, the J gene TRBJ2-3, with 9 positions matching TRBD2. Germline assignment: CDR1 LNHDA and CDR2 SQIVND (reference sequence). V was clipped by 9 bases and J by 2 bases; unmatched bases: 9. The CDR3 has 15 residues. The CDR3 spells CASSLTSGSTDTQYF. CDR3 nucleotides: TGTGCCAGCAGCTTGACTAGCGGATCCACAGATACGCAGTATTTT. Filled out from reference TRBV19 and TRBJ2-3, the complete variable domain reads DGGITQSPKYLFRKEGQNVTLSCEQNLNHDAMYWYRQDPGQGLRLIYYSQIVNDFQKGDIAEGYSVSREKKESFPLTVTSAQKNPTAFYLCASSLTSGSTDTQYFGPGTRLTVL.

Many counts were recorded for this clonotype. The V gene is TRBV7-2, the J gene TRBJ2-7; D is perhaps TRBD2 (5 bases). CDR3 length equals 13 residues. Germline V gene data show CDR1 as SGHTA and CDR2 as FQGNSA. The ends were cut back, 1 base at V and 6 bases at J, with 10 bases in the middle. The CDR3 DNA reads as TGTGCCAGCAGCTTAGAATCTGGAGGCGAGCAGTACTTC. Translated: CASSLESGGEQYF.

A few counts support this clonotype. This chain connects TRBV5-6 to TRBJ2-4, with 13 nucleotides matching TRBD2. J was trimmed by 3 bases and V by 4 bases; bases with no gene match: 10. The CDR3 sequence is 18 residues long. Looked up from germline, CDR1 is SGHDT and CDR2 is YYEEEE. CDR3 nucleotide sequence: TGTGCCAGCAGCCGGACTAGCGGGAGTGGGTTTGGCAAAAACATTCAGTACTTC. This sequence encodes CASSRTSGSGFGKNIQYF.

This clonotype was detected many times. This chain joins TRBV5-4 and TRBJ2-7, with 7 bases that match TRBD1. Germline V gene sequence: CDR1 SGHNT, CDR2 YYREEE (reference sequence). The CDR3 is 12 residues long. V lost 4 bases and J lost 7; bases outside the gene matches: 5. The CDR3 nucleotides are TGTGCCAGCAGCCCGGGACAGTCGGAGCAGTACTTC. This translates into CASSPGQSEQYF.

This clonotype was seen at least ten times. This chain joins TRBV28 and TRBJ2-3; D is perhaps TRBD1 or TRBD2 (6 bases each). CDR1 and CDR2 from the germline V gene are MDHEN and SYDVKM. This CDR3 region has 14 residues. V was shortened by 3 bases and J by 5 bases, with 12 bases between the two germline ends. The CDR3 nucleotides read TGTGCCAGCAGTTTGAGGGGGGCACAAGATACGCAGTATTTT. Residues: CASSLRGAQDTQYF.

The sample holds a few counts of this clonotype. The chain has TRBV24-1 and TRBJ1-2, with a tentative D call TRBD1 (5 bases). From germline, CDR1 is KGHDR and CDR2 SFDVKD. This CDR3 has 14 residues. V was cut by 0 bases and J by 5 bases, with 9 bases left in between. CDR3 in amino acids: CATSDLPGIYGYTF. The CDR3 DNA reads as TGTGCCACCAGTGATTTGCCAGGGATTTATGGCTACACCTTC.

This clonotype was picked up a small number of times. V usage is TRBV20-1 and J usage is TRBJ2-7; unclear D gene. CDR1 and CDR2 (germline): DFQATT, SNEGSKA (reference sequence). The V end lost 6 bases, the J end lost 2 bases, and 17 bases lay between the germline ends. The CDR3 contains 14 residues. The CDR3 nucleotides read TGCAGTGCCCCGCTTGAGTACAGCACCTACGAGCAGTACTTC. Amino acids: CSAPLEYSTYEQYF.

This clonotype was counted between two and nine times. The CDR3 nucleotides read TGTGCCAGTAGTATAGGCTACGGCAGGGGAGTTATGGCTGAAGCTTTCTTT. This sequence encodes CASSIGYGRGVMAEAFF. The rearrangement joins TRBV19 to TRBJ1-1; D may be TRBD1 (6 bases). The germline V gene has CDR1 LNHDA and CDR2 SQIVND (reference sequence). The CDR3 has 17 amino acids. Trimming took 1 base from V and 6 from J, leaving 21 bases between them.

Many counts were recorded for this clonotype. The chain has TRBV27 and TRBJ2-3; TRBD2 matches 9 bases. V was pared by 0 bases and J by 5 bases, with 6 bases of the junction left unmatched. The germline gives CDR1 MNHEY, CDR2 SMNVEV (reference sequence). This CDR3 comprises 16 residues. This CDR3 reads CASSLSAGGGLDTQYF. CDR3 DNA sequence: TGTGCCAGCAGTTTATCGGCGGGAGGGGGCCTAGATACGCAGTATTTT.

The table lists this clonotype with a few counts. The chain has TRBV6-1 and TRBJ1-1, with D possibly TRBD1 on 6 matching bases. The CDR3 is 14 residues long. Germline values: CDR1 MNHNS, CDR2 SASEGT. V was trimmed by 5 bases and J by 3 bases, leaving 13 bases between them. CDR3 protein: CASSYGGPDTEAFF. CDR3 nucleotides: TGTGCCAGCAGTTATGGGGGGCCGGACACTGAAGCTTTCTTT.

The chain carries TRBV9 and TRBJ1-2, with D unresolved. Trimming took off 6 bases at V and 6 bases at J, with 12 bases between the two ends. Germline V CDR1 and CDR2: SGDLS, YYNGEE. CDR3 size: 12 residues. CDR3 protein: CASNSPGDGYTF. The CDR3 DNA is TGTGCCAGCAATTCCCCTGGGGATGGCTACACCTTC.

This clonotype was recorded once. The chain uses TRBV4-2 and TRBJ2-5; D ambiguous. The ends were cut back, 4 bases at V and 5 bases at J, with 8 bases in the middle. Germline V lookup: CDR1 LGHNA, CDR2 YNFKEQ. The CDR3 length is 12 residues. The CDR3 DNA follows: TGTGCCAGCAGCCGAAACGGGGAGACCCAGTACTTC. Translation gives CASSRNGETQYF.

This clonotype was observed many times. The J gene is TRBJ2-7, the V gene TRBV20-1; 7 bases are a match to TRBD1. CDR1 and CDR2 from the germline V gene are DFQATT and SNEGSKA (reference sequence). Trimming cost V 5 bases and J 2 bases; bases outside gene matches: 9. This CDR3 comprises 14 residues. CDR3 coding DNA: TGCAGTGCTCCCTCCCTGGGACAGCCCTACGAGCAGTACTTC. Residues: CSAPSLGQPYEQYF.

This clonotype was counted many times. This chain uses TRBV6-1 with TRBJ1-1, with D maybe TRBD1 (5 bases). Trimming left V 7 bases short and J 4 bases short, with 19 bases between. The CDR3 length is 15 residues. Per the germline V gene, CDR1 is MNHNS and CDR2 is SASEGT. CDR3 sequence: CASTLGVGGGTEAFF. In nucleotides, the CDR3 is TGTGCCAGCACTTTAGGAGTGGGGGGGGGCACTGAAGCTTTCTTT.

This clonotype was detected ten times or more. This chain connects TRBV12-5 to TRBJ2-3, with D perhaps matching TRBD2 (5 bases). V shed 3 bases and J shed 2 bases, with 6 bases lying between them. This CDR3 spans 13 amino acids. The germline gives CDR1 LGHNT, CDR2 FRNRAP. CDR3 bases: TGTGCTAGTGGTTTAGCGGTCACAGATACGCAGTATTTT. Its translation: CASGLAVTDTQYF.

This clonotype was seen at least ten times. The rearrangement joins TRBV28 to TRBJ2-7; D is perhaps TRBD1 (5 bases). The germline V gene has CDR1 MDHEN and CDR2 SYDVKM. This CDR3 is built from 17 residues. The ends were cut back, 2 bases at V and 0 bases at J, with 17 bases in the middle. CDR3 loop: CASSLSFGASSSYEQYF. CDR3 nucleotide sequence: TGTGCCAGCAGTTTAAGTTTTGGGGCCTCGAGCTCCTACGAGCAGTACTTC.

J is TRBJ2-1 and V is TRBV19, with 10 bases that match TRBD2. The CDR3 spans 15 residues. Germline CDR1 LNHDA, CDR2 SQIVND (reference sequence). J lost 5 bases, V lost 6 bases, and 7 bases had no gene match. The CDR3 region has the DNA TGTGCCAGTAGGTCCCTAGCGGGAGCCGACAATGAGCAGTTCTTC. This encodes CASRSLAGADNEQFF. The full variable domain, in which reference TRBV19 and TRBJ2-1 provide the parts outside the CDR3, is DGGITQSPKYLFRKEGQNVTLSCEQNLNHDAMYWYRQDPGQGLRLIYYSQIVNDFQKGDIAEGYSVSREKKESFPLTVTSAQKNPTAFYLCASRSLAGADNEQFFGPGTRLTVL.

The genes are TRBV5-1 and TRBJ1-2, with 7 bases aligning to TRBD1. The germline gives CDR1 SGHRS, CDR2 YFSETQ. The CDR3 consists of 14 residues. V lost 1 base and J lost 6; bases outside the gene matches: 6. This CDR3 is CASSLFGQGDGYTF. CDR3 nucleotide sequence: TGCGCCAGCAGCTTGTTTGGGCAGGGGGATGGCTACACCTTC.

This clonotype occurred a few times. This chain links TRBV20-1 with TRBJ2-7; 7 nucleotides agree with TRBD1. Per germline, CDR1 DFQATT and CDR2 SNEGSKA (reference sequence). The CDR3 totals 14 residues. DNA for the CDR3: TGCAGGCCATTATCCGACAGGGATTTGAACGAGCAGTACTTC. It translates to CRPLSDRDLNEQYF.

This rearrangement joins TRBV4-3 to TRBJ2-2; TRBD1 agrees at 8 bases. The CDR3 is 17 amino acids. After removal of 0 bases from V and 3 bases from J, the junction contained 6 bases not matched to a gene. CDR1 is LGHNA, CDR2 YSLEER, per germline. CDR3 in amino acids: CASSQELRTGHTGELFF. The CDR3, as DNA: TGCGCCAGCAGCCAAGAGCTACGGACAGGGCACACCGGGGAGCTGTTTTTT.

As to this clonotype: A much larger clone differs by one base, so this may be a read error. This is likely a read error, given that the CDR3 carries no conserved phenylalanine or tryptophan at its end. This chain uses TRBV24-1 with TRBJ1-1; D remains unclear. Germline V CDR1 and CDR2: KGHDR, SFDVKD. V was trimmed by 6 bases and J by 2 bases, leaving 12 bases between them. The CDR3 spans 14 residues. The CDR3 DNA reads as TGTGCCACCAGTCCGGGCGGGGTCAACACTGAAGCTTTCCTT. Residues: CATSPGGVNTEAFL.

This clonotype appeared many times. The J gene is TRBJ1-2, the V gene TRBV27; the match to TRBD1 covers 8 bases. CDR1 is MNHEY, CDR2 SMNVEV, per germline (reference sequence). Trimming removed 5 bases from V and 3 bases from J; junction bases left unmatched: 8. The CDR3 has 15 amino acids. The CDR3 loop is CASSPQTGEDYGYTF. CDR3 sequence (DNA): TGTGCCAGCAGTCCCCAGACAGGGGAGGACTATGGCTACACCTTC.

The V and J genes are TRBV19 and TRBJ1-2; perhaps TRBD1 as D (5 bases). Germline V gene lookup returns CDR1 LNHDA and CDR2 SQIVND (reference sequence). There are 16 residues in the CDR3. V was pared by 5 bases and J by 7 bases, with 23 bases between. CDR3 residues: CASSSPGTQGSGGYTF. The CDR3 DNA is TGTGCCAGTAGTTCACCCGGGACCCAGGGAAGTGGTGGCTACACCTTC.

This clonotype showed up just a few times. J is TRBJ2-1 and V is TRBV18; 9 bases agree with TRBD1. This CDR3 has 15 residues. The ends lost 6 bases at V and 4 bases at J; junction bases unmatched: 7. Germline CDR1 is KGHSH and CDR2 is LQKENI. CDR3 loop: CASSQGTGKYNEQFF. The CDR3 bases are TGTGCCAGCTCGCAAGGGACAGGGAAGTACAATGAGCAGTTCTTC.

The gene calls are TRBV5-5 and TRBJ1-5; 8 nucleotides line up with TRBD1. Germline V lookup: CDR1 SGHKS, CDR2 YYEKEE (reference sequence). The CDR3 length is 15 residues. V lost 0 bases and J lost 5; bases outside the gene matches: 4. Here the CDR3 reads CASSLAHRGDQPQHF. The DNA of the CDR3 is TGTGCCAGCAGCTTGGCACACAGGGGGGATCAGCCCCAGCATTTT.

This clonotype was counted only a few times. V usage is TRBV7-2 and J usage is TRBJ2-3, with D maybe TRBD2 (6 bases). V was clipped by 5 bases and J by 5 bases, with 23 bases between them. The germline gives CDR1 SGHTA, CDR2 FQGNSA. The CDR3 totals 17 residues. CDR3 DNA sequence: TGTGCCAGCAGCCGCCGGGGGTTAGCGGCTGAAAAAGATACGCAGTATTTT. Residues: CASSRRGLAAEKDTQYF. Variable domain in full (rest from reference TRBV7-2 and TRBJ2-3): GAGVSQSPSNKVTEKGKDVELRCDPISGHTALYWYRQSLGQGLEFLIYFQGNSAPDKSGLPSDRFSAERTGGSVSTLTIQRTQQEDSAVYLCASSRRGLAAEKDTQYFGPGTRLTVL.

Many counts were recorded for this clonotype. V gene TRBV5-1 combines with J gene TRBJ1-3; TRBD1 matches 7 bases. The ends lost 5 bases at V and 4 bases at J; junction bases unmatched: 9. The germline gives CDR1 SGHRS, CDR2 YFSETQ. This CDR3 is 15 amino acids long. The CDR3 sequence is CASSTKGARGNTIYF. Here the CDR3 DNA reads TGCGCCAGCAGTACCAAGGGGGCGCGAGGAAACACCATATATTTT. Together with reference TRBV5-1 and TRBJ1-3, the CDR3 gives the full variable domain: KAGVTQTPRYLIKTRGQQVTLSCSPISGHRSVSWYQQTPGQGLQFLFEYFSETQRNKGNFPGRFSGRQFSNSRSEMNVSTLELGDSALYLCASSTKGARGNTIYFGEGSWLTVV.

This clonotype was recorded a few times. This chain uses TRBV20-1 with TRBJ2-7, with D uncertain. CDR1 and CDR2 (germline): DFQATT, SNEGSKA (reference sequence). The CDR3 is made up of 13 amino acids. Trimming removed 0 bases at V and 5 bases at J, with 11 bases between. The DNA of the CDR3 is TGCAGTGCTAGAGATGGGCAGCGCGACGAGCAGTACTTC. As protein: CSARDGQRDEQYF.

The CDR3 DNA is TGTGCCAGCAATTGGGCCCCAGGGGGCAATCAGCCCCAGCATTTT. Amino acid sequence: CASNWAPGGNQPQHF. This rearrangement joins TRBV28 to TRBJ1-5, with D perhaps TRBD1 (6 bases). The ends were cut back, 7 bases at V and 2 bases at J, with 15 bases in the middle. Germline assignment: CDR1 MDHEN and CDR2 SYDVKM. The CDR3 is 15 residues long.